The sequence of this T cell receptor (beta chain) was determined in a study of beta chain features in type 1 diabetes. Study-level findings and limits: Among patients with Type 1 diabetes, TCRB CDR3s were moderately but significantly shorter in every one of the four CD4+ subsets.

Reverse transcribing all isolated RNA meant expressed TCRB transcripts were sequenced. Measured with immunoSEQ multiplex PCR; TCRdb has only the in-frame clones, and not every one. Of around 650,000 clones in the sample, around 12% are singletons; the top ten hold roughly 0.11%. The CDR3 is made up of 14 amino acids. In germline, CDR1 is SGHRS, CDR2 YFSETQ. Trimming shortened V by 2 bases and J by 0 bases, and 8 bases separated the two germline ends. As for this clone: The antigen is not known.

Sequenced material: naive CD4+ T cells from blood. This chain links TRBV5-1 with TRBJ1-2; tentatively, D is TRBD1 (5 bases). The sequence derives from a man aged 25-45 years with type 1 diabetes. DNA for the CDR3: TGCGCCAGCAGCTTAGACAGTACTAACTATGGCTACACCTTC. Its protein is CASSLDSTNYGYTF. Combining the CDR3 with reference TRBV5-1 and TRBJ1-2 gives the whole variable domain KAGVTQTPRYLIKTRGQQVTLSCSPISGHRSVSWYQQTPGQGLQFLFEYFSETQRNKGNFPGRFSGRQFSNSRSEMNVSTLELGDSALYLCASSLDSTNYGYTFGSGTRLTVV.